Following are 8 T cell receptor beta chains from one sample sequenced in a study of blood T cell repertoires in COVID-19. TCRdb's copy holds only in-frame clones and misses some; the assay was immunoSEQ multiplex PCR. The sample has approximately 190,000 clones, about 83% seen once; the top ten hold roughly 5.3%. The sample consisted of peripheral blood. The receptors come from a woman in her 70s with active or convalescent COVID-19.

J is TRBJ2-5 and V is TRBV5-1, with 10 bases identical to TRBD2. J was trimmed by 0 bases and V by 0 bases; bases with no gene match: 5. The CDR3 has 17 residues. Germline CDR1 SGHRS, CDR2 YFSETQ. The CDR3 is CASSLGTSGSYQETQYF. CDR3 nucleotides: TGCGCCAGCAGCTTGGGGACTAGCGGATCGTACCAAGAGACCCAGTACTTC.

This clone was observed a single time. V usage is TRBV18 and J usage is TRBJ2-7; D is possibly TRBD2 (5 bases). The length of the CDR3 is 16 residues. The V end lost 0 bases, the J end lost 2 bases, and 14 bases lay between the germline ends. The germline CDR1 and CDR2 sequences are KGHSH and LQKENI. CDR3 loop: CASSPPGSDATYEQYF. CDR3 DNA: TGTGCCAGCTCACCACCGGGTAGCGATGCCACCTACGAGCAGTACTTC. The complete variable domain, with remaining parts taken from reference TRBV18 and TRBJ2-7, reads NAGVMQNPRHLVRRRGQEARLRCSPMKGHSHVYWYRQLPEEGLKFMVYLQKENIIDESGMPKERFSAEFPKEGPSILRIQQVVRGDSAAYFCASSPPGSDATYEQYFGPGTRLTVT.

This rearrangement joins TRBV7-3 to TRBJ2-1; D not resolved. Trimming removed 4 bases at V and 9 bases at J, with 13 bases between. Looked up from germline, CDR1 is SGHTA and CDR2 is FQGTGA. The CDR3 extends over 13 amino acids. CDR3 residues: CASSSPTESEQFF. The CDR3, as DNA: TGTGCCAGCAGCTCCCCGACTGAGAGTGAGCAGTTCTTC.

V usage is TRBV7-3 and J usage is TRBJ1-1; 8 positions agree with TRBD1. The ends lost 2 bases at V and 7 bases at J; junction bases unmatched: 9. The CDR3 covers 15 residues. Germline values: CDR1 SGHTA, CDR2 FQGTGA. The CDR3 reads CASSLELGQGHEAFF. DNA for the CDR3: TGTGCCAGCAGCTTAGAACTTGGACAGGGACATGAAGCTTTCTTT.

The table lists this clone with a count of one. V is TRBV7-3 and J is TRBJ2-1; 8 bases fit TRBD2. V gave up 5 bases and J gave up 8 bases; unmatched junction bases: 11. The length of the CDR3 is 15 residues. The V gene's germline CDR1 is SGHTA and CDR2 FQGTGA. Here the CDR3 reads CASSPQREMFHEQFF. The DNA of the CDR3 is TGTGCCAGCAGCCCCCAGCGGGAGATGTTCCATGAGCAGTTCTTC.

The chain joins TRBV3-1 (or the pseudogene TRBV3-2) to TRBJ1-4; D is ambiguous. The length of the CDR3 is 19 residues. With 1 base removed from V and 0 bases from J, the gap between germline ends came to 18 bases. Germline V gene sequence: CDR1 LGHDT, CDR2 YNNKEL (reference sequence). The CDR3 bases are TGTGCCAGCAGCCAAGTCGCCGGGTCCTTGGTCGCAACTAATGAAAAACTGTTTTTT. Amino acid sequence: CASSQVAGSLVATNEKLFF.

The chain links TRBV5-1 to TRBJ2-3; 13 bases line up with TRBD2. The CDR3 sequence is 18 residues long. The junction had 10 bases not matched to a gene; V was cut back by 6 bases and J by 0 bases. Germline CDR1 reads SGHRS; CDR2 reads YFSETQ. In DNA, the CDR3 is TGCGCCAGCAAAGAGAGGACTAGCGGGAGTGGTAGCACAGATACGCAGTATTTT. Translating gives CASKERTSGSGSTDTQYF.

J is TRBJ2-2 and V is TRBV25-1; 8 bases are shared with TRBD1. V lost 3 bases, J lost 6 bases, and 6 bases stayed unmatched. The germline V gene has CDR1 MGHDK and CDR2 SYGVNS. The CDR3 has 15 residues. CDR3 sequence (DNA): TGTGCCAGCAGTGAGGGCAGGGGGCTGGCCGGGGAGCTGTTTTTT. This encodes CASSEGRGLAGELFF. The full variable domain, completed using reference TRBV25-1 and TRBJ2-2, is EADIYQTPRYLVIGTGKKITLECSQTMGHDKMYWYQQDPGMELHLIHYSYGVNSTEKGDLSSESTVSRIRTEHFPLTLESARPSHTSQYLCASSEGRGLAGELFFGEGSRLTVL.